Shown below are 27 T cell receptor beta chains from a single sample sequenced in a study of T cell responses to AZD1222 COVID-19 vaccine. Repertoires were generated with immunoSEQ multiplex PCR, while TCRdb's copy carries only in-frame clones and drops some. The table lists 83,000 or so clones, approximately 88% of them singletons. The source material was peripheral blood, sampled on day 0 of MenACWY control vaccination. The receptors originated from an adult in good health.

This chain uses TRBV7-2 with TRBJ2-7; 7 bases match TRBD2. The CDR3 loop spans 17 amino acids. V was pared by 2 bases and J by 5 bases, with 15 bases of the junction left unmatched. Germline V CDR1 and CDR2: SGHTA, FQGNSA. CDR3 residues: CASSLYPPASGKDEQYF. The CDR3 region has the DNA TGTGCCAGCAGCTTATACCCCCCCGCTAGCGGCAAGGACGAGCAGTACTTC.

The V and J genes are TRBV4-3 and TRBJ2-3; D not resolved. The germline CDR1 and CDR2 sequences are LGHNA and YSLEER. Trimming shortened V by 0 bases and J by 2 bases, and 12 bases separated the two germline ends. CDR3 length: 16 residues. The CDR3 nucleotides are TGCGCCAGCAGCCAAGATTGGGCCAGGAACACAGATACGCAGTATTTT. Protein: CASSQDWARNTDTQYF.

V and J are TRBV7-2 and TRBJ2-3; D is ambiguous. Germline V gene data show CDR1 as SGHTA and CDR2 as FQGNSA. The CDR3 is 13 amino acids. Deletions cut 2 bases from V and 3 bases from J, with 6 bases between. DNA for the CDR3: TGTGCCAGCAGCTTATCTATGACAGATACGCAGTATTTT. It yields the protein CASSLSMTDTQYF.

The V and J genes are TRBV9 and TRBJ1-4; no reliable D call. Germline assignment: CDR1 SGDLS and CDR2 YYNGEE. V dropped 0 bases and J dropped 8 bases, with 11 bases sitting between them. The CDR3 totals 14 residues. The CDR3 sequence is CASSVDGRREKLFF. DNA for the CDR3: TGTGCCAGCAGCGTAGACGGTCGGCGAGAAAAACTGTTTTTT.

The chain is built from TRBV9 and TRBJ1-6; unclear D gene. Trimming pared 3 bases from V and 3 bases from J, leaving 10 bases between. Germline V gene sequence: CDR1 SGDLS, CDR2 YYNGEE. The CDR3 has 15 residues. The CDR3 sequence is CASSARAGYNSPLHF. The CDR3 DNA follows: TGTGCCAGCAGCGCGAGGGCTGGCTATAATTCACCCCTCCACTTT.

This sequence joins TRBV5-6 and TRBJ1-6; the D is unclear. Germline CDR1 and CDR2: SGHDT and YYEEEE. The V end was cut by 4 bases, the J end by 7 bases, with 15 bases between. This CDR3 contains 15 residues. The CDR3 bases are TGTGCCAGCAGCCCCTCGCACATCGCCAATTCACCCCTCCACTTT. Protein product: CASSPSHIANSPLHF.

This clone was detected only a few times. V and J are TRBV28 and TRBJ1-1, with TRBD1 as a possible D gene (5 bases). Germline V gene sequence: CDR1 MDHEN, CDR2 SYDVKM. CDR3 size: 14 residues. V was trimmed by 7 bases and J by 1 base, leaving 13 bases between them. CDR3 sequence reads: CASILGQQNTEAFF. For the CDR3, the DNA is TGTGCCAGCATATTAGGACAACAGAACACTGAAGCTTTCTTT. The variable domain in full, completed from reference TRBV28 and TRBJ1-1, reads DVKVTQSSRYLVKRTGEKVFLECVQDMDHENMFWYRQDPGLGLRLIYFSYDVKMKEKGDIPEGYSVSREKKERFSLILESASTNQTSMYLCASILGQQNTEAFFGQGTRLTVV.

This clone has more than one count but fewer than ten. This chain connects TRBV30 to TRBJ1-1, with D tentatively TRBD1 (5 bases). Per germline, CDR1 GTSNPN and CDR2 SVGIG (reference sequence). V lost 5 bases to trimming and J lost 6 bases, with 13 bases between them. This CDR3 has 12 residues. Here the CDR3 reads CAWDSKFAEAFF. The CDR3 region has the DNA TGTGCCTGGGACAGTAAGTTCGCTGAAGCTTTCTTT.

This clone has at least ten counts. The chain recombines TRBV10-2 with TRBJ1-5; no clear D. Germline CDR1 reads WSHSY; CDR2 reads SAAADI. The CDR3 length is 15 residues. Deletions cut 2 bases from V and 4 bases from J, with 12 bases between. The CDR3 protein is CASSERAVPNQPQHF. In DNA, the CDR3 is TGCGCCAGCAGTGAGCGGGCGGTCCCGAATCAGCCCCAGCATTTT.

In regard to this clone: The junction differs from germline at one of its ends, possibly a read error. V usage is TRBV3-1 (or the pseudogene TRBV3-2) and J usage is TRBJ2-4; D may correspond to TRBD1 or TRBD2 (5 bases each). This CDR3 region has 13 residues. CDR1 and CDR2 from the germline V gene are LGHDT and YNNKEL (reference sequence). The CDR3 spells CASSPGVPGRMMF. Here the CDR3 DNA reads TGTGCCAGCAGCCCCGGAGTTCCGGGACGGATGATGTTC.

This sequence joins TRBV5-6 and TRBJ1-5; D not certain. Between the trimmed V and J ends, which lost 0 bases and 7 bases, there was a span of 8 bases. The CDR3 is 13 amino acids. Germline V CDR1 and CDR2: SGHDT, YYEEEE. CDR3 sequence (DNA): TGTGCCAGCAGCTTGGCGATCGGACAGCCCCAGCATTTT. Translated: CASSLAIGQPQHF.

The rearrangement links TRBV24-1 to TRBJ2-2; D is uncertain. V was shortened by 4 bases and J by 7 bases, with 12 bases between the two germline ends. Germline CDR1 and CDR2: KGHDR and SFDVKD. The CDR3 has 14 amino acids. CDR3 amino acids: CATSEGRYVGELFF. The CDR3 DNA reads TGTGCCACCAGTGAAGGACGGTACGTCGGGGAGCTGTTTTTT.

The chain combines TRBV5-6 with TRBJ1-1; maybe TRBD1 (6 bases). Trimming left V 2 bases short and J 1 base short, with 12 bases between. Germline V gene sequence: CDR1 SGHDT, CDR2 YYEEEE. The CDR3 loop spans 15 amino acids. CDR3 residues: CASSFRGRPNTEAFF. In DNA, the CDR3 is TGTGCCAGCAGCTTCCGGGGGCGACCGAACACTGAAGCTTTCTTT.

This clone occurred once. The rearrangement links TRBV5-4 to TRBJ1-5; TRBD1 might be the D (6 bases). Germline CDR1 reads SGHNT; CDR2 reads YYREEE (reference sequence). The CDR3 consists of 14 residues. V dropped 4 bases and J dropped 4 bases, with 12 bases sitting between them. This chain's CDR3 is CASSRSGTNQPQHF. The CDR3, as DNA: TGTGCCAGCAGCCGCTCCGGGACAAATCAGCCCCAGCATTTT.

In its sample, this clone was seen once. The chain uses TRBV7-9 and TRBJ1-1, with 10 bases aligning to TRBD1. The J segment lost 4 bases and the V segment lost 1 base, leaving 9 bases of the junction unmatched. The CDR3 has 17 amino acids. Germline V CDR1 and CDR2: SEHNR, FQNEAQ (reference sequence). The CDR3 protein is CASSLGSGQGLTTEAFF. The CDR3 DNA follows: TGTGCCAGCAGCTTAGGGTCGGGACAGGGGCTCACCACTGAAGCTTTCTTT. Full variable domain (remainder filled in from reference TRBV7-9 and TRBJ1-1): DTGVSQNPRHKITKRGQNVTFRCDPISEHNRLYWYRQTLGQGPEFLTYFQNEAQLEKSRLLSDRFSAERPKGSFSTLEIQRTEQGDSAMYLCASSLGSGQGLTTEAFFGQGTRLTVV.

The chain recombines TRBV4-3 with TRBJ2-1; D possibly corresponds to TRBD1 (6 bases). The CDR3 extends over 12 amino acids. Germline-derived CDR1 and CDR2 are LGHNA and YSLEER. Deletions cut 6 bases from V and 7 bases from J, with 10 bases between. The CDR3 is CASRGGANEQFF. For the CDR3, the DNA is TGCGCCAGCAGAGGGGGTGCGAATGAGCAGTTCTTC.

This sequence joins TRBV30 and TRBJ1-1; D possibly corresponds to TRBD1 (6 bases). Germline V CDR1 and CDR2: GTSNPN, SVGIG (reference sequence). Trimming removed 6 bases from V and 4 bases from J, with 12 bases in between. The CDR3 contains 12 residues. The CDR3 loop is CACNTGFTEAFF. The CDR3 bases are TGTGCCTGTAACACAGGGTTCACTGAAGCTTTCTTT.

The V and J genes are TRBV28 and TRBJ1-2; 8 bases align to TRBD1. The ends lost 4 bases at V and 6 bases at J; junction bases unmatched: 10. The germline CDR1 and CDR2 sequences are MDHEN and SYDVKM. The CDR3 covers 15 residues. The CDR3 region is CASSSEDRVWDGYTF. The DNA for the CDR3 is TGTGCCAGCAGTTCCGAGGACAGGGTGTGGGATGGCTACACCTTC.

This CDR3 reads CASTSTDRGNEQYF. The CDR3 bases are TGTGCCAGCACCTCCACGGACAGGGGCAACGAGCAGTACTTC. The V call is TRBV28, the J call TRBJ2-7; 9 positions match TRBD1. The V segment lost 7 bases and the J segment 5 bases; nucleotides outside the gene matches: 9. The CDR3 length is 14 residues. CDR1 is MDHEN and CDR2 is SYDVKM in the germline V gene.

The chain recombines TRBV19 with TRBJ1-5, with D possibly being TRBD1 (5 bases). The germline V and J ends were trimmed by 2 bases and 5 bases, with 16 bases remaining between them. In germline, CDR1 is LNHDA, CDR2 SQIVND (reference sequence). This CDR3 contains 16 residues. DNA for the CDR3: TGTGCCAGTAGTATATGGGGTGGGCAAGGGGATCAGCCCCAGCATTTT. Translating it yields CASSIWGGQGDQPQHF. Together with reference TRBV19 and TRBJ1-5, the CDR3 gives the full variable domain: DGGITQSPKYLFRKEGQNVTLSCEQNLNHDAMYWYRQDPGQGLRLIYYSQIVNDFQKGDIAEGYSVSREKKESFPLTVTSAQKNPTAFYLCASSIWGGQGDQPQHFGDGTRLSIL.

The gene calls are TRBV2 and TRBJ1-5; 9 nucleotides line up with TRBD1. The CDR3 spans 15 residues. Germline V gives CDR1 SNHLY, CDR2 FYNNEI. Unmatched junction bases numbered 4, after V lost 4 bases and J lost 3 bases. CDR3 residues: CASSGGTGNNQPQHF. The DNA for the CDR3 is TGTGCCAGCAGTGGGGGGACAGGGAACAATCAGCCCCAGCATTTT.

This chain uses TRBV6-2 or TRBV6-3 with TRBJ2-5; TRBD2 is a possible D gene (6 bases). V lost 6 bases and J lost 7, with 21 bases in between. This CDR3 comprises 15 residues. Germline V gene lookup returns CDR1 MNHEY and CDR2 SVGEGT. The CDR3 sequence is CASSPPLDSGGTQYF. The CDR3 DNA reads as TGTGCCAGCAGCCCCCCCTTGGATAGCGGAGGGACCCAGTACTTC.

The chain joins TRBV28 to TRBJ1-2; TRBD1 is a possible D gene (5 bases). Trimming cost V 3 bases and J 5 bases, with 16 bases left between them. The germline V gene has CDR1 MDHEN and CDR2 SYDVKM. The CDR3 is made up of 15 amino acids. CDR3 DNA sequence: TGTGCCAGCAGTTTGATGAGACAGTACCCTTATGGCTACACCTTC. This codes for CASSLMRQYPYGYTF.

The V gene is TRBV9, the J gene TRBJ2-3, with D tentatively TRBD1 or TRBD2 (5 bases each). CDR3 length equals 17 residues. Germline V gene data show CDR1 as SGDLS and CDR2 as YYNGEE. Trimming stripped 4 bases from V and 2 bases from J, with 20 bases between. The CDR3, as DNA: TGTGCCAGCAGCAACCAGACAGACTACTTGACCACAGATACGCAGTATTTT. Translation: CASSNQTDYLTTDTQYF.

The chain joins TRBV7-2 to TRBJ2-1; TRBD2 aligns across 11 bases. The CDR3 has 16 amino acids. From germline, CDR1 is SGHTA and CDR2 FQGNSA. J was trimmed by 4 bases and V by 1 base; bases with no gene match: 3. The CDR3 region is CASSLEGTSGYNEQFF. The CDR3 coding sequence is TGTGCCAGCAGCTTAGAGGGGACTAGCGGTTACAATGAGCAGTTCTTC.

The chain joins TRBV7-8 to TRBJ2-1; D is uncertain. Germline V gene sequence: CDR1 SGHVS, CDR2 FQNEAQ. Between the trimmed V and J ends, which lost 5 bases and 4 bases, there was a span of 6 bases. The CDR3 extends over 12 amino acids. The CDR3 loop reads CASSPNYNEQFF. CDR3 DNA sequence: TGTGCCAGCAGCCCAAATTACAATGAGCAGTTCTTC.

This clone appeared a single time. The rearrangement joins TRBV7-2 to TRBJ2-1, with D hard to call. Germline CDR1 reads SGHTA; CDR2 reads FQGNSA. The CDR3 totals 16 residues. V shed 5 bases and J shed 0 bases, with 14 bases lying between them. The chain's CDR3 is CASSPTGESSYNEQFF. CDR3 in DNA: TGTGCCAGCAGCCCCACCGGTGAGAGCTCCTACAATGAGCAGTTCTTC.